This TCR beta chain appears in the sequencing data of a study of T cells in Graves' hyperthyroidism and ophthalmopathy (dated by TCRdb to the late 2010s). Background for the entire study: Peripheral blood samples were taken at the time of initial diagnosis, prior to any treatment. A discovery cohort of fewer than 110 patients, 43 with Graves' ophthalmopathy and 55 to 60 with stable Graves' hyperthyroidism, was used to find distinguishing TCR V-J signatures. Prospective prediction of ophthalmopathy was tested in an independent validation cohort of approximately 18 hyperthyroidism patients and 17 patients who later progressed to ophthalmopathy. The 80 to 100 discovery patients were randomly divided into training and test sets at a 7:3 ratio. In addition, the study compared T-cell repertoires in thyroid tissue and in blood from roughly six Graves' hyperthyroidism patients. After blood sampling, hyperthyroidism patients were treated with methimazole at a starting dose of 30 mg daily, and ophthalmopathy patients were treated with high-dose intravenous methylprednisolone. The paper reports TCR Vbeta CDR3 sequencing of 130 to 150 peripheral blood samples: approximately 41 ophthalmopathy, 70 to 85 hyperthyroidism and 17 progressor patients.

The TCR beta CDR3 regions were amplified from the RNA transcripts. A first-round RT-PCR of the TCR CDR3 used the HTBI primer set with the Qiagen OneStep RT-PCR kit. Libraries were constructed in a second round of multiplex PCR, after which size selection and purification were carried out. Sequencing of the libraries was done on an Illumina HiSeq2000 using paired-end 100 bp reads. Per the authors' processing: SOAPnuke was used to process the raw data, with reads discarded if the reads contained adapters or uncalled bases, had a mean Phred below 15, or lacked an exact constant-primer or identifier match. COPE v1.2.5 was used to merge high-quality paired reads, and clonotypes were defined as unique nucleotide sequences. MiTCR v1.1 was used to align clonotypes to the IMGT TRBV, TRBD and TRBJ reference segments. Only V-J combinations with frequency above 0.0001, covering about 99% of repertoires, were analysed. A TCS score was defined as the ratio of F50 (clonal expansion) to E x V (chaos), with BLOSUM62-based TCRdist applied between CDR3 peptides within each V-J. Welch's t-statistics and random forest reduced 500 to 550 V-J features to under 15, which were used in a naive Bayes classifier (R e1071). TCRdb reran the public reads through fastp at Q25 and MiXCR, keeping productive beta chains. Rows matching on CDR3 protein sequence are summarized as one entry with the most common DNA and genes. The V and J calls were not made by the authors but by TCRdb's processing. This sample has fewer than 850,000 distinct CDR3 sequences in its table, and roughly 17% of those were observed once. The ten biggest clones cover about 16% of the sample.

Trimmed from V: 4 bases; trimmed from J: 5 bases; junction bases lacking a gene match: 14. Sequences MNHNS (CDR1) and SASEGT (CDR2) are obtained from the germline V gene. Inclusive of the bounding cysteine and phenylalanine, the CDR3 is 17 residues long. Of the read, only the CDR3 DNA is kept; its 51 bases are in frame from base 1. Summary of the overall study and its limitations: During validation, the model predicted progression to ophthalmopathy a median of approximately 6 months ahead of onset, with just under 71% sensitivity and around 73% specificity. No statistical method was used to set the sample size in advance, and investigators knew the group allocation. A 13 V-J signature model separated ophthalmopathy from stable hyperthyroidism, with about 88% sensitivity and around 84% specificity in cross-validation and 80%/75% in testing. Most expanded thyroid clonotypes (frequency above 0.001) were also found in blood, which suggests that blood repertoires may mirror thyroid immune responses.

Ten or more counts support this clonotype. It has no known antigen specificity. Base qualities are not at hand, and no much larger clone is one base apart. Stable Graves' hyperthyroidism was defined as the absence of progression to ophthalmopathy over 18 months of follow-up. Hyperthyroidism patients were newly diagnosed, had a disease duration of under 2 months, and were aged 18 to 65 years. Patients with uncontrolled infections, other autoimmune diseases, pregnancy or lactation were excluded. Clinical symptoms, serum thyroxine and TRAb, thyroid ultrasound, and orbital computed tomography formed the basis for the diagnoses. PBMCs were separated from roughly 9.6 ml of fresh peripheral blood using Ficoll-Paque density gradient centrifugation. Total RNA was extracted using Trizol reagent, and RNA quality was assessed on an Agilent 2100 Bioanalyzer.

The sequence was obtained from a man over 45 with Graves' hyperthyroidism. The sequencing input was blood. This chain is built from TRBV6-1 and TRBJ1-2; 9 of the junction bases match TRBD1. The DNA reads TGTGCCAGCAGTGGCCGATTACCGGGACAGGGTTATTATGGCTACACCTTC. This sequence encodes CASSGRLPGQGYYGYTF.